The rows below give T cell receptor beta chains drawn from one sample of a study of tumor-infiltrating lymphocytes in primary liver carcinoma. Using its own MiXCR run on the multiplex PCR reads, TCRdb lists one record per CDR3 protein. This sample yields approximately 100,000 distinct CDR3 sequences, of which about 70% are seen a single time; roughly 12% belongs to the top ten. Sequencing input: liver tumor tissue from sampling region 2. The receptors were sampled from a woman aged 55 to 70 with primary liver carcinoma and hepatitis B virus infection. CDR3s include the opening cysteine and the closing phenylalanine or tryptophan. The order of the fields is CDR3 DNA, CDR3 protein, D gene, V gene, clone size, J gene. D genes are given only for firm matches. For some rows the clone size is stated as once, few or many, or as a class when expanded; others skip it.

TGTGCCAGTAGTAACGGGAGGGCCAACAATGAGCAGTTCTTC | CASSNGRANNEQFF | TRBD2 | TRBV19 | NA | TRBJ2-1
TGTGCCAGCAGCCAAGATGGGAAGCAAGATACGCATTATTTT | CASSQDGKQDTHYF | NA | TRBV4-2 | NA | TRBJ2-3
TGTATCAGCAGTCCGGACTCGAGGTATAGGGTGCAGTTCTTC | CISSPDSRYRVQFF | NA | TRBV11-2 | NA | TRBJ2-1
TGTACCAGCAGCCCGGCAGGGTTGCGGGAGACCCTGTACTTC | CTSSPAGLRETLYF | TRBD2 | TRBV11-3 | NA | TRBJ2-5
TGTACCACCAGTGCCGCAACAGGGGCAGATACGCAGTATTTT | CTTSAATGADTQYF | TRBD1 | TRBV24-1 | NA | TRBJ2-3
TGTGCCAACAGCCCCCCATCTGGAGCCAACGTCCTGACTTTC | CANSPPSGANVLTF | NA | TRBV11-2 | NA | TRBJ2-6
TGTGCCACTAACCTCGGGGTTTCTGGGGCCAACGCCCGGACTTTC | CATNLGVSGANARTF | NA | TRBV6-5 | NA | TRBJ2-6
TGTGTCAGCAGCCCCTGGGTCTGGGAGCTGTTTTTT | CVSSPWVWELFF | NA | TRBV11-2 | NA | TRBJ2-2
TGTGCCAGCAGTTTAGGACAGGCTTCACCCCTCCACTTT | CASSLGQASPLHF | NA | TRBV12-3/TRBV12-4 | many | TRBJ1-6
TGTGCCAGCAGTGCCACCGGGACTAGCGGCTACAATGAGCAGTTCTTC | CASSATGTSGYNEQFF | TRBD2 | TRBV6-1 | many | TRBJ2-1
TGTGCCAGTAGCGCAGGGACTAGCGGGTGCACAGATACGCAGTATTTT | CASSAGTSGCTDTQYF | TRBD2 | TRBV11-2 | NA | TRBJ2-3
TGTGCCTGGAGCCCGACAGGGGGTAGCAATCAGCCCCAGCATTTT | CAWSPTGGSNQPQHF | TRBD1 | TRBV30 | many | TRBJ1-5
TGTGCCAGCAGTCCTTTACCTCTGACAGGGAAAGATGGCTACACCTTC | CASSPLPLTGKDGYTF | TRBD1 | TRBV28 | NA | TRBJ1-2
TGTGCCAGCAGCTTAACGTCTGAAGAGACCCAATACTTC | CASSLTSEETQYF | NA | TRBV7-3 | few | TRBJ2-5
TGTGTCAGCAGCCATGGACTAGCGGGCCCAGATACGCTGTATTTT | CVSSHGLAGPDTLYF | TRBD2 | TRBV11-2 | NA | TRBJ2-3
TGTGCCTGGAGTTACATAGCGGGAATCACCGGGGAGCTGTTTTTT | CAWSYIAGITGELFF | TRBD2 | TRBV30 | many | TRBJ2-2
TGTGCCATCAGTTCCACGAGGACTAGCGGGAGGGGTACGCAGTATTTT | CAISSTRTSGRGTQYF | TRBD2 | TRBV28 | NA | TRBJ2-3
TGTGCCAGCAGCTCAATGGACACGCAGTATTTT | CASSSMDTQYF | NA | TRBV2 | NA | TRBJ2-3
TGTGCCAGCAACTTAGACCCGGGGGCAGGAACTGAATCTTTCTTT | CASNLDPGAGTESFF | NA | TRBV11-2 | NA | TRBJ1-1
TGCGCCAGCAGCCAAGCCCCCCTACGGACTAGTGGGAGGGCCTCAGATACGCAGTATTTT | CASSQAPLRTSGRASDTQYF | TRBD2 | TRBV4-1 | NA | TRBJ2-3
TGTGCCAGCAGTTACGGGACAGTAGGGTTCGAAAACATTCAGTACTTC | CASSYGTVGFENIQYF | TRBD1 | TRBV6-6 | once | TRBJ2-4
NA | CASSLVGSGISDTQYF | NA | TRBV7-9 | NA | TRBJ2-3
TGTAGCGCCTCGACGTCCTTGAACACCGGGGAGCTGTCTTTT | CSASTSLNTGELSF | NA | TRBV29-1 | few | TRBJ2-2
TGCAGCGCCGGACTATCGGGAGAGCCGAGTGAGCAGTACTTC | CSAGLSGEPSEQYF | NA | TRBV29-1 | NA | TRBJ2-7
TGCGCCAGCAGCCAAGATGGGCAGTCCATGAACACTGAAGCTTTCTTT | CASSQDGQSMNTEAFF | NA | TRBV4-1 | many | TRBJ1-1
TGTGCCAGCAGTTTAAATCCCTATGGCTACACCTTC | CASSLNPYGYTF | NA | TRBV12-3/TRBV12-4 | many | TRBJ1-2
TGTGCCAGCAGCATCCCGACTAGCCTCCTGGTAGGGACGCAATATTTT | CASSIPTSLLVGTQYF | TRBD2 | TRBV11-2 | NA | TRBJ2-3
TGTGCCAGCAGCCCCCGGACAGGAAGAAACAATGAGCAGTTCTTC | CASSPRTGRNNEQFF | TRBD1 | TRBV5-8 | many | TRBJ2-1
TGTGCCAGCAGTGAAAACCGTGGGGCACGTGGTGGCAATAAGCCCCAGCATTTT | CASSENRGARGGNKPQHF | NA | TRBV6-1 | once | TRBJ1-5
NA | CVSSYSCGGTYNSPLHF | NA | TRBV6-5 | NA | TRBJ1-6
TGCAGTGCTAGGGAGTATAGCAATCAGCCCCAGCATTTT | CSAREYSNQPQHF | NA | TRBV20-1 | NA | TRBJ1-5
TGTGCCAGCAGCCCCCTATCCAAGCAGTACTTC | CASSPLSKQYF | NA | TRBV7-9 | once | TRBJ2-7
TGTGCCAGCTCACCACTAGCTAATGAGCAGTTCTTC | CASSPLANEQFF | NA | TRBV18 | NA | TRBJ2-1
TGTGCCAGCAGCTTGATCCACCAGGGGGCAATGGTCAACGAGCAGTACTTC | CASSLIHQGAMVNEQYF | TRBD1 | TRBV7-8 | many | TRBJ2-7
TGCAGCGTCAAACAGGGGGACTACACTGAATCTTTCTTT | CSVKQGDYTESFF | TRBD1 | TRBV29-1 | NA | TRBJ1-1
TGCAGCGCTGGGACCTCTTTTCAGCCCCAGCATTTT | CSAGTSFQPQHF | NA | TRBV29-1 | NA | TRBJ1-5
TGTGTCAGCAGATCAGGACAGGGTGGGTTTAGAACTGAAGCTTTCTTT | CVSRSGQGGFRTEAFF | TRBD1 | TRBV6-5 | NA | TRBJ1-1
TGTGCCAGCACCAACAGACTAGCGGGGACTAACGAGCAGTACTTC | CASTNRLAGTNEQYF | TRBD2 | TRBV28 | many | TRBJ2-7
TGTGCCAGTAGTAACGGTGATAGGCAGTACTTC | CASSNGDRQYF | NA | TRBV19 | NA | TRBJ2-7
TGCGCCAGCAGCTTGGGACTAGCACCCGGGCAGCAGTACTTC | CASSLGLAPGQQYF | TRBD2 | TRBV5-1 | once | TRBJ2-7
TGCAGCGTACCAGAACACACCGGGGAGTTGTTTTTT | CSVPEHTGELFF | NA | TRBV29-1 | NA | TRBJ2-2